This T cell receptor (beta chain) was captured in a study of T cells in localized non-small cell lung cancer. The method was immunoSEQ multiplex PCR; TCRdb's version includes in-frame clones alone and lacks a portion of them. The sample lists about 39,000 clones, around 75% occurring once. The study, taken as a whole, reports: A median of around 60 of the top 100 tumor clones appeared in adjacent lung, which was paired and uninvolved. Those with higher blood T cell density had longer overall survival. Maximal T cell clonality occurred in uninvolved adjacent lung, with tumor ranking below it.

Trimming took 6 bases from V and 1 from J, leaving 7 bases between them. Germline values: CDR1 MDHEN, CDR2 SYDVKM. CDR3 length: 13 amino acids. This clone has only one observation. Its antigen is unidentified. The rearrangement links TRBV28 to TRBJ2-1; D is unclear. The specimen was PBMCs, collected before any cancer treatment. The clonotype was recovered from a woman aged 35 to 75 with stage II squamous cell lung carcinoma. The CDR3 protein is CASRAGSYNEQFF. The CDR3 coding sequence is TGTGCCAGCAGGGCCGGGTCCTACAATGAGCAGTTCTTC.